This TCR beta chain comes out of a study of shared clonotypes between healthy human individuals. Study conclusions and caveats: Represented diversity, genetic and exposure-history alike, was limited by few donors. Collection of samples was limited to blood; tissue repertoires likely differ.

About this clone: Its specificity is not known.

This table comes from immunoSEQ multiplex PCR, and its TCRdb copy is limited to in-frame clones, with some not included. The sample lists about 2 million clones, roughly 95% seen once, with approximately 1.2% in the top ten. The naive CD8 fraction comprised CD45RO-negative cells positively selected for CCR7 and excluded terminally differentiated effector memory CD45RA+ cells. Nashville, Tennessee was home to all donors, each a Caucasian adult. This CDR3 is built from 15 residues. Germline CDR1 is SGDLS and CDR2 is YYNGEE. Trimming removed 4 bases from V and 3 bases from J, with 16 bases in between. The clonotype comes from a man between 18 and 29 years old in good health. Sequences were obtained from naive CD8+ T cells sorted from blood. The chain couples TRBV9 to TRBJ2-5; perhaps D is TRBD1 or TRBD2 (5 bases each). The CDR3: CASSPWQLGEETQYF. DNA for the CDR3: TGTGCCAGCAGCCCCTGGCAGTTGGGGGAAGAGACCCAGTACTTC.